This TCR beta chain was sequenced in a study of CD8 T cells in Susac syndrome. Of note for this clonotype: Its target is unknown.

V lost 1 base and J lost 3, with 13 bases in between. Germline CDR1 MNHEY, CDR2 SMNVEV (reference sequence). The CDR3 length is 15 residues. Random hexamers served to reverse transcribe about 0.5 to 1 ug RNA. Amplification of TCR beta CDR3 used immunoSEQ multiplex PCR across 54 Vbeta and 13 Jbeta. TCRdb called the immunoSEQ multiplex PCR reads again in MiXCR, with one record for every CDR3 protein. The table shows about 400,000 distinct CDR3 sequences, with 75% to 90% occurring only once. Whole-study results and caveats: The study recognized that the number of individuals in its TCR sequencing and HLA analysis was relatively small.

Treatment-naive patients with stable or active relapsing-remitting disease were the multiple sclerosis controls. Sequenced input: CD8+ T cells from PBMCs. The sequence derives from a human donor with multiple sclerosis. The V and J genes are TRBV27 and TRBJ2-7; D unresolved. This CDR3 reads CASSLFPAAGYEQYF. Here the CDR3 DNA reads TGTGCCAGCAGTTTATTCCCTGCGGCTGGCTACGAGCAGTACTTC.